The rows below give T cell receptor beta chains drawn from one sample of a study of cytomegalovirus exposure and HLA in healthy donors. TCRdb keeps only in-frame clones here, not all; method: immunoSEQ multiplex PCR. The sample includes roughly 200,000 clones, more than 60% seen only once; the top ten take roughly 3.5%. Sequencing input: PBMCs. The receptors were sampled from an older woman in good health and CMV-seropositive. The CDR3 runs from the conserved cysteine through the conserved F or W. The order of the fields is J gene, V gene, CDR3 protein.

j_gene: TRBJ2-3
v_gene: TRBV6-1
CDR3aa: CAASEQGGTDTQYF

j_gene: TRBJ2-6
v_gene: TRBV6-6
CDR3aa: CASTLQGSGANVLTF

j_gene: TRBJ2-1
v_gene: TRBV5-1
CDR3aa: CASSFGTSEINEQFF

j_gene: TRBJ2-7
v_gene: TRBV27
CDR3aa: CASSPQDIYEQYF

j_gene: TRBJ1-2
v_gene: TRBV28
CDR3aa: CASRGGYGYTF

j_gene: TRBJ2-5
v_gene: TRBV6-5
CDR3aa: CASSPGTVRPETQYF

j_gene: TRBJ2-3
v_gene: TRBV29-1
CDR3aa: CSVGRVITDTQYF

j_gene: TRBJ2-7
v_gene: TRBV6-5
CDR3aa: CASSRDTNSYEQYF

j_gene: TRBJ2-1
v_gene: TRBV10-3
CDR3aa: CAISEGTGRNEQFF

j_gene: TRBJ2-1
v_gene: TRBV7-9
CDR3aa: CASSLSRNEQFF

j_gene: TRBJ2-1
v_gene: TRBV13
CDR3aa: CASSLTPAGPRSDWRSSYNEQFF

j_gene: TRBJ2-7
v_gene: TRBV28
CDR3aa: CASRFNGQGYEQYF

j_gene: TRBJ2-7
v_gene: TRBV5-1
CDR3aa: CASATSGTTFQGQYF

j_gene: TRBJ2-4
v_gene: TRBV19
CDR3aa: CASEIAGGNIQYF

j_gene: TRBJ2-5
v_gene: TRBV19
CDR3aa: CASSITSPETQYF

j_gene: TRBJ2-3
v_gene: TRBV9
CDR3aa: CASSVVPLLAGGSTDTQYF

j_gene: TRBJ1-2
v_gene: TRBV2
CDR3aa: CASSTESNYGYTF

j_gene: TRBJ1-2
v_gene: TRBV5-1
CDR3aa: CASSLEVRVGLTNYGYTF

j_gene: TRBJ1-2
v_gene: TRBV28
CDR3aa: CASSSGSYGYTF

j_gene: TRBJ1-1
v_gene: TRBV19
CDR3aa: CASSEQEMRGTEAFF

j_gene: TRBJ2-7
v_gene: TRBV30
CDR3aa: CAWSPPSSRAYEQYF

j_gene: TRBJ2-4
v_gene: TRBV20-1
CDR3aa: CSLAKNSQYF

j_gene: TRBJ1-5
v_gene: TRBV7-2
CDR3aa: CASSLRAGLSNQPQHF

j_gene: TRBJ2-3
v_gene: TRBV27
CDR3aa: CASSLSGAGDTQYF

j_gene: TRBJ2-3
v_gene: TRBV5-1
CDR3aa: CASSPRLDTDTQYF

j_gene: TRBJ2-1
v_gene: TRBV5-1
CDR3aa: CASSPLIPSGRGTSYNEQFF

j_gene: TRBJ2-5
v_gene: TRBV19
CDR3aa: CASSGRAAETQYF

j_gene: TRBJ2-7
v_gene: TRBV2
CDR3aa: CASFERGGAGIQYF

j_gene: TRBJ2-1
v_gene: TRBV27
CDR3aa: CASSYRQYNEQFF

j_gene: TRBJ2-5
v_gene: TRBV28
CDR3aa: CASTLGNQETQYF

j_gene: TRBJ1-5
v_gene: TRBV10-1
CDR3aa: CASSTQGCNQPQHF

j_gene: TRBJ1-6
v_gene: TRBV6-5
CDR3aa: CASSWDRDSNSPLHF

j_gene: TRBJ2-7
v_gene: TRBV28
CDR3aa: CASHNSGRTYEQYF

j_gene: TRBJ1-4
v_gene: TRBV28
CDR3aa: CASSTQGWKLFF

j_gene: TRBJ2-3
v_gene: TRBV14
CDR3aa: CASSQGTSRDTQYF

j_gene: TRBJ1-2
v_gene: TRBV10-3
CDR3aa: CAIRGDRGGYGYTF

j_gene: TRBJ2-2
v_gene: TRBV29-1
CDR3aa: CSVVSVAGELFF

j_gene: TRBJ2-7
v_gene: TRBV28
CDR3aa: CASLRQVNYEQYF

j_gene: TRBJ1-1
v_gene: TRBV28
CDR3aa: CASSLRTVNTEAFF

j_gene: TRBJ2-3
v_gene: TRBV29-1
CDR3aa: CSVRTSTDTQYF

j_gene: TRBJ1-5
v_gene: TRBV10-2
CDR3aa: CASTKDSFSNQPQHF

j_gene: TRBJ2-7
v_gene: TRBV6-1
CDR3aa: CATKGVTYEQYF